Reported below is one TCR beta chain. Its cognate antigen is unknown. The CDR3 is made up of 13 amino acids. Germline CDR1 and CDR2: SEHNR and FQNEAQ (reference sequence). V was cut by 6 bases and J by 0 bases, with 8 bases left in between. The data were obtained in a study of cytotoxic CD8 clonotypes in ibrutinib-treated CLL. General study findings and limits: Rising at ibrutinib response, clonality subsequently fell back toward baseline at progression.

Repertoires were generated with immunoSEQ multiplex PCR, while TCRdb's copy carries only in-frame clones and drops some. In the table there are around 200,000 clones, 75% to 85% of which are singletons. The source is a human donor with chronic lymphocytic leukemia. The sequences come from PBMCs, collected after 12 months of ibrutinib treatment. The rearrangement links TRBV7-9 to TRBJ1-2; D may be TRBD1 (5 bases). CDR3 in amino acids: CASSRQSNYGYTF. As DNA, the CDR3 is TGTGCCAGCAGTCGACAGTCTAACTATGGCTACACCTTC.